The rows below give T cell receptor beta chains drawn from one sample of a study of tumor and adjacent non-tumor tissue in lung cancer. TCRdb passed the multiplex PCR reads through MiXCR, listing each CDR3 protein once. The profile shows about 93,000 distinct CDR3 sequences, roughly 66% of them singletons. Material: lung tumor tissue. These receptors all come from a man between 60 and 75 years old with non-small cell lung cancer. The CDR3 runs from the conserved cysteine through the conserved F or W. A D gene is named only where the DNA matches it firmly. The listing skips clone size in some rows; elsewhere it reads once, few, many or a size class.

>NA|NA|TRBV6-1|TRBJ2-7
CVSSAIPGRGISYEQYF
TGTGTCAGCAGCGCTATACCGGGACGGGGGATCTCCTACGAGCAGTACTTC
>TRBD1|NA|TRBV10-3|TRBJ2-2
CAISAVTGSNIGELFF
TGTGCCATCAGTGCCGTGACAGGGAGTAACATCGGGGAGCTGTTTTTT
>NA|NA|TRBV20-1|TRBJ2-5
CSARVASGSVETGYF
NA
>TRBD1|NA|TRBV20-1|TRBJ2-3
CNATDETGGGPDTQYF
TGCAATGCTACGGACGAGACAGGGGGTGGGCCAGATACGCAGTATTTT
>NA|once|TRBV11-2|TRBJ2-3
CASSNRTSTGTQYF
TGTGCCAGCAGCAACCGTACCTCTACGGGTACGCAGTATTTT
>TRBD2|many|TRBV6-1|TRBJ2-3
CASGGGLAGVADTQYF
TGTGCCAGTGGGGGCGGGCTAGCGGGAGTGGCAGATACGCAGTATTTT
>NA|NA|TRBV4-1|TRBJ2-2
CASSQEGWGSTRELFF
TGCGCCAGTAGCCAAGAAGGGTGGGGGAGTACCAGGGAGCTGTTTTTT
>NA|many|TRBV12-3/TRBV12-4|TRBJ2-1
CASRSGTGAYNEQFF
TGTGCCAGCAGATCCGGGACGGGAGCCTACAATGAGCAGTTCTTC
>NA|NA|TRBV6-6|TRBJ2-3
CASRYGEDSFYRDTQYF
TGTGCCAGTAGATACGGGGAGGACAGTTTCTACAGAGATACGCAGTATTTT
>NA|NA|TRBV29-1|TRBJ2-7
CGVVTFSYEQYF
TGCGGCGTTGTAACGTTTTCCTACGAGCAGTACTTC
>NA|NA|TRBV7-8|TRBJ2-1
CASSLEVSYNEQLF
TGTGCCAGCAGCTTAGAGGTCTCCTACAATGAGCAGTTATTC
>TRBD1|NA|TRBV20-1|TRBJ2-3
CSASPWDRGADTLYF
TGCAGTGCTAGTCCCTGGGACAGGGGTGCAGATACGCTGTATTTT
>TRBD2|NA|TRBV4-1|TRBJ2-1
CVSSQDGPWDYNEQFF
TGTGTCAGCAGCCAAGACGGGCCCTGGGACTACAATGAGCAGTTCTTT
>TRBD2|NA|TRBV4-1|TRBJ2-1
CASSQFRTSGSGNQQFF
TGCGCCAGCAGCCAATTTAGGACTAGCGGGAGCGGGAATCAGCAGTTCTTC
>NA|NA|TRBV12-3/TRBV12-4|TRBJ2-3
CASSLPAITQYF
TGTGCCAGCAGTTTACCCGCGATTACGCAGTATTTC
>NA|many|TRBV30|TRBJ2-6
CAWSVGTSGANVLTF
TGTGCCTGGAGTGTAGGGACCTCTGGGGCCAACGTCCTGACTTTC
>TRBD1|once|TRBV4-2|TRBJ2-5
CASCQEDRGLPETQYF
TGTGCCAGCTGCCAAGAGGACAGGGGGCTGCCAGAGACCCAGTACTTC
>NA|few|TRBV30|TRBJ1-4
CAWNPGNEKLFF
TGTGCCTGGAATCCAGGAAATGAAAAACTGTTTTTT
>NA|many|TRBV12-3/TRBV12-4|TRBJ2-7
CASCRVFYEQYF
TGTGCCAGCTGCAGGGTCTTCTACGAGCAGTACTTC
>NA|NA|TRBV15|TRBJ2-6
CATSISVSNVLTF
TGTGCCACCAGCATATCGGTATCCAACGTCCTGACTTTC